This TCR beta chain was retrieved from a study of T cell changes during pregnancy in multiple sclerosis (dated by TCRdb to between 2018 and 2021). Turning to the overall study: In women with multiple sclerosis, the researchers looked at how the T cell repertoire shifted as pregnancy progressed.

Remarks on this clone: The clone's antigen remains unknown. Qualities for individual bases were not recorded, and no much larger clone is one base off.

Unmatched junction bases come to 10, with V trimmed by 5 bases and J by 0 bases. For CDR1 and CDR2, the germline V gene (reference sequence) lists SEHNR and FQNEAQ. The CDR3 runs 16 amino acids, cysteine and phenylalanine included. Of all the DNA, just the CDR3 is kept, 48 bases in frame from base 1. The receptor library was made with the immunoSEQ multiplex PCR assay. TCRdb re-hosts the immuneACCESS table, in-frame sequences only. Its copies lack some clones; in the studies checked, an unresolved V gene accounts for under half of them, and the cause for the rest is not known. This sample lists tens of thousands of clones; approximately 90% were detected once. 1% to 1.5% of the sample rests with the top ten.

This clonotype was obtained from a female donor with multiple sclerosis, enrolled in a pregnancy study. Recombination joined TRBV7-9 with TRBJ2-7, with TRBD2 identical over 7 junction bases. Sequencing used peripheral blood, obtained before pregnancy. The CDR3 region has the sequence CASSPSSGLLSYEQYF. The nucleotides are TGTGCCAGCAGCCCAAGTAGCGGGTTACTCTCCTACGAGCAGTACTTC.